This passage covers 24 T cell receptor beta chains from one sample sequenced in a study of blood T cell repertoires in COVID-19. Assay used: immunoSEQ multiplex PCR; TCRdb lists only in-frame clones, some missing. There are some 220,000 clones in the sample; around 80% occur only once, and around 6% lies in the top ten. Sequenced: peripheral blood. These receptors all come from a human donor in a cohort sampled during active COVID-19.

The genes are TRBV19 and TRBJ2-1; TRBD2 matches at 9 bases. Germline V CDR1 and CDR2: LNHDA, SQIVND (reference sequence). V was pared by 3 bases and J by 3 bases, with 3 bases of the junction left unmatched. This CDR3 contains 15 residues. CDR3 loop: CASSILAGIYNEQFF. In nucleotides, the CDR3 is TGTGCCAGTAGTATCCTAGCGGGGATCTACAATGAGCAGTTCTTC. Full variable domain (rest looked up from reference TRBV19 and TRBJ2-1): DGGITQSPKYLFRKEGQNVTLSCEQNLNHDAMYWYRQDPGQGLRLIYYSQIVNDFQKGDIAEGYSVSREKKESFPLTVTSAQKNPTAFYLCASSILAGIYNEQFFGPGTRLTVL.

In this sample, this clone turned up once. The chain joins TRBV4-2 to TRBJ2-5; TRBD2 matches at 9 bases. V gave up 0 bases and J gave up 5 bases; unmatched junction bases: 7. The CDR3 length is 16 residues. Looked up from germline, CDR1 is LGHNA and CDR2 is YNFKEQ. Here the CDR3 DNA reads TGTGCCAGCAGCCAAGATCAAGCGGGGGGTTGGGAGACCCAGTACTTC. It translates to CASSQDQAGGWETQYF.

This rearrangement joins TRBV6-5 to TRBJ2-7; 8 bases agree with TRBD2. Germline loops: CDR1 MNHEY, CDR2 SVGAGI. This CDR3 is 13 amino acids long. Germline trimming cut 7 bases from V and 5 bases from J; bases unmatched to any gene: 7. The CDR3 loop reads CASNIHGRDEQYF. The CDR3 DNA follows: TGTGCCAGCAACATACACGGGAGGGACGAGCAGTACTTC.

This chain connects TRBV9 to TRBJ1-6; D gene uncertain. CDR3 length: 16 amino acids. V was cut by 3 bases and J by 1 base, with 11 bases left in between. Germline CDR1 reads SGDLS; CDR2 reads YYNGEE. The CDR3 spells CASSAGPRSYNSPLHF. The CDR3 nucleotides are TGTGCCAGCAGCGCAGGCCCCAGGTCCTATAATTCACCCCTCCACTTT.

The chain joins TRBV7-2 to TRBJ2-4; 7 bases are a match to TRBD1. Germline CDR1 is SGHTA and CDR2 is FQGNSA. The CDR3 loop spans 14 amino acids. Germline trimming cut 1 base from V and 5 bases from J; bases unmatched to any gene: 2. The CDR3 coding sequence is TGTGCCAGCAGCTTAGGGACAGGTGAAAACATTCAGTACTTC. Translation gives CASSLGTGENIQYF.

V is TRBV4-1 and J is TRBJ1-1; 7 bases line up with TRBD1. This CDR3 contains 11 residues. V was pared by 5 bases and J by 11 bases, with 5 bases of the junction left unmatched. The germline V gene has CDR1 MGHRA and CDR2 YSYEKL. CDR3 nucleotides: TGCGCCAGCAGCTATCAGGGGGATGCTTTCTTT. It is translated as CASSYQGDAFF.

The gene calls are TRBV28 and TRBJ1-2; D is unclear. Trimming removed 8 bases at V and 1 base at J, with 8 bases between. The CDR3 is 12 residues long. Germline V gene sequence: CDR1 MDHEN, CDR2 SYDVKM. DNA for the CDR3: TGTGCCAGCGGCGCAGGTAACTATGGCTACACCTTC. It yields the protein CASGAGNYGYTF.

V gene TRBV29-1 combines with J gene TRBJ2-5; weak D call: TRBD2 (6 bases). The CDR3 covers 13 residues. The germline V gene encodes CDR1 SQVTM and CDR2 ANQGSEA. V was pared by 6 bases and J by 4 bases, with 15 bases between. In DNA, the CDR3 is TGCAGCGTGGGGGGTGGGGAGATAGAGACCCAGTACTTC. Its translation is CSVGGGEIETQYF.

The chain couples TRBV6-5 to TRBJ2-1; tentative D call: TRBD1 (6 bases). Between the trimmed V and J ends, which lost 6 bases and 6 bases, there was a span of 12 bases. Per germline, CDR1 MNHEY and CDR2 SVGAGI. CDR3 length: 13 amino acids. The DNA of the CDR3 is TGTGCCAGCAGCGACAGGATACCCAATGAGCAGTTCTTC. Translation: CASSDRIPNEQFF.

V gene TRBV19 combines with J gene TRBJ2-2, with TRBD1 identical over 9 bases. The CDR3 is 16 amino acids. Germline-derived CDR1 and CDR2 are LNHDA and SQIVND (reference sequence). The V segment lost 4 bases and the J segment 1 base; nucleotides outside the gene matches: 4. Here the CDR3 DNA reads TGTGCCAGTAGTACCGGGACAGGGCTGAACACCGGGGAGCTGTTTTTT. Its translation: CASSTGTGLNTGELFF.

V is TRBV11-2 and J is TRBJ2-3; TRBD2 might be the D (5 bases). Germline CDR1 is SGHAT and CDR2 is FQNNGV. The CDR3 length is 10 residues. V was clipped by 4 bases and J by 10 bases, with 6 bases between them. The CDR3 region is CASSSGAQYF. In DNA form, the CDR3 reads TGTGCCAGCAGCTCCGGGGCGCAGTATTTT. Variable domain in full (rest from reference TRBV11-2 and TRBJ2-3): EAGVAQSPRYKIIEKRQSVAFWCNPISGHATLYWYQQILGQGPKLLIQFQNNGVVDDSQLPKDRFSAERLKGVDSTLKIQPAKLEDSAVYLCASSSGAQYFGPGTRLTVL.

The chain combines TRBV3-1 (or the pseudogene TRBV3-2) with TRBJ2-1; 9 nucleotides agree with TRBD2. CDR3 length: 20 residues. V shed 0 bases and J 0 bases; nucleotides not matched to a gene: 12. Germline-derived CDR1 and CDR2 are LGHDT and YNNKEL (reference sequence). The CDR3 reads CASSQEGRGGPTSSYNEQFF. In nucleotides, the CDR3 is TGTGCCAGCAGCCAAGAGGGGCGGGGGGGCCCCACCAGCTCCTACAATGAGCAGTTCTTC.

This clone was seen a single time. This chain joins TRBV29-1 and TRBJ2-5, with TRBD1 matching over 11 bases. The CDR3 loop spans 15 amino acids. Germline V CDR1 and CDR2: SQVTM, ANQGSEA. The J segment lost 0 bases and the V segment lost 6 bases, leaving 6 bases of the junction unmatched. CDR3 DNA sequence: TGCAGCGTAGATGGGACAGGGGGGTACCAAGAGACCCAGTACTTC. This codes for CSVDGTGGYQETQYF.

This chain uses TRBV6-5 with TRBJ2-3; the match to TRBD1 covers 7 bases. CDR3 length: 14 amino acids. The germline V gene encodes CDR1 MNHEY and CDR2 SVGAGI. J was trimmed by 3 bases and V by 6 bases; bases with no gene match: 6. The DNA for the CDR3 is TGTGCCAGCAGGTCCGGGACAGTAACAGATACGCAGTATTTT. The encoded protein is CASRSGTVTDTQYF.

The DNA for the CDR3 is TGTGCCAGCAGCTTAGTACGAGCGGTCGCGGGGCCGGGAGAGACCCAGTACTTC. Translation: CASSLVRAVAGPGETQYF. The chain recombines TRBV7-9 with TRBJ2-5; a possible D gene is TRBD2 (6 bases). This CDR3 is built from 18 residues. Per the germline V gene, CDR1 is SEHNR and CDR2 is FQNEAQ (reference sequence). Trimming took off 1 base at V and 4 bases at J, with 22 bases between the two ends.

This clone was seen a handful of times. The chain joins TRBV6-6 to TRBJ2-7; 8 nucleotides match TRBD1. This CDR3 is built from 15 residues. Trimming took 4 bases from V and 5 from J; bases not matched to a gene: 10. Germline V gene data show CDR1 as MNHNY and CDR2 as SVGAGI (reference sequence). The CDR3, as DNA: TGTGCCAGCAGTTTCTCCCAGGGGGCCCCTGACGAGCAGTACTTC. Protein sequence: CASSFSQGAPDEQYF.

The rearrangement joins TRBV5-5 to TRBJ2-7; D is unresolved. V gave up 0 bases and J gave up 4 bases, with 11 bases separating them. This CDR3 spans 14 amino acids. CDR1 is SGHKS and CDR2 is YYEKEE in the germline V gene (reference sequence). CDR3 in amino acids: CASSLERLRYEQYF. CDR3 bases: TGTGCCAGCAGCTTGGAGCGTCTTCGGTACGAGCAGTACTTC.

The chain has TRBV6-5 and TRBJ1-3, with D perhaps matching TRBD1 (5 bases). This CDR3 is built from 15 residues. Germline loops: CDR1 MNHEY, CDR2 SVGAGI. V gave up 2 bases and J gave up 3 bases, with 11 bases separating them. CDR3 sequence (DNA): TGTGCCAGCAGTTACGGGGCCGGGGGTGGAAACACCATATATTTT. This sequence encodes CASSYGAGGGNTIYF.

In its sample, this clone was seen a few times. The J gene is TRBJ1-6, the V gene TRBV2; D is unclear. Germline V gene sequence: CDR1 SNHLY, CDR2 FYNNEI. The V end lost 6 bases, the J end lost 7 bases, and 16 bases lay between the germline ends. This CDR3 has 15 amino acids. The CDR3 spells CASRARVATNSPLHF. The CDR3 DNA reads TGTGCCAGCAGGGCCCGGGTCGCCACGAATTCACCCCTCCACTTT.

This rearrangement joins TRBV11-2 to TRBJ2-7; tentatively, D is TRBD2 (6 bases). Germline V gene lookup returns CDR1 SGHAT and CDR2 FQNNGV. Trimming removed 1 base at V and 3 bases at J, with 22 bases between. The CDR3 consists of 18 residues. The CDR3 region is CASSLAVGLANEYYEQYF. In nucleotides, the CDR3 is TGTGCCAGCAGCTTAGCCGTAGGCCTAGCGAACGAGTACTACGAGCAGTACTTC.

The J gene is TRBJ2-1, the V gene TRBV10-1; D is possibly TRBD2 (6 bases). V was clipped by 4 bases and J by 6 bases, with 13 bases between them. Germline lookup yields CDR1 WNHNN and CDR2 SYGVQD (reference sequence). The CDR3 runs to 14 residues. CDR3: CASSAGVFPNEQFF. The CDR3 nucleotides are TGCGCCAGCAGTGCGGGAGTATTTCCCAATGAGCAGTTCTTC.

There are a few counts of this clone. V is TRBV7-9 and J is TRBJ1-1; possibly TRBD1 for D (5 bases). The germline V gene encodes CDR1 SEHNR and CDR2 FQNEAQ (reference sequence). V lost 2 bases to trimming and J lost 5 bases, with 18 bases between them. CDR3 length equals 16 residues. The CDR3 nucleotides read TGTGCCAGCAGCTTAAGCCTGGTCGGGGGGAGAACTGAAGCTTTCTTT. Its protein is CASSLSLVGGRTEAFF. The whole variable domain, filled in from reference TRBV7-9 and TRBJ1-1, reads DTGVSQNPRHKITKRGQNVTFRCDPISEHNRLYWYRQTLGQGPEFLTYFQNEAQLEKSRLLSDRFSAERPKGSFSTLEIQRTEQGDSAMYLCASSLSLVGGRTEAFFGQGTRLTVV.

In its sample, this clone was seen once. The chain carries TRBV19 and TRBJ2-7, with 12 nucleotides matching TRBD2. The germline V gene has CDR1 LNHDA and CDR2 SQIVND (reference sequence). CDR3 length: 18 residues. Trimming cost V 1 base and J 1 base; bases outside gene matches: 8. The CDR3 DNA sequence: TGTGCCAGTAGTATAGCCCCGACTAGCGGGAGCCTATCCTACGAGCAGTACTTC. Translated: CASSIAPTSGSLSYEQYF. The whole variable domain, remainder taken from reference TRBV19 and TRBJ2-7, is DGGITQSPKYLFRKEGQNVTLSCEQNLNHDAMYWYRQDPGQGLRLIYYSQIVNDFQKGDIAEGYSVSREKKESFPLTVTSAQKNPTAFYLCASSIAPTSGSLSYEQYFGPGTRLTVT.

The CDR3: CASTGTGRGGYTF. The CDR3 DNA reads TGTGCCAGCACTGGGACAGGGCGGGGTGGCTACACCTTC. The chain employs TRBV9 and TRBJ1-2, with 9 bases matching TRBD1. V lost 6 bases to trimming and J lost 7 bases; unmatched junction nucleotides: 7. The germline gives CDR1 SGDLS, CDR2 YYNGEE. This CDR3 is built from 13 residues.